Reported below is one T cell receptor beta chain. Its binding antigen is unknown. There are no base qualities to consult, and no much larger clone falls within one base. Taken from the germline V gene, the CDR1 and CDR2 loops are SGHRS and YFSETQ. Its CDR3 holds 17 amino acids, cysteine through phenylalanine. Of all the DNA, just the CDR3 is kept, 51 bases in frame from base 1. Trimming takes 4 bases off V and 4 bases off J; junction bases not matched to a gene: 15. At one collaborating source in Seattle, patients were enrolled during active infection and were followed longitudinally through the course of disease. Each collaborating institution followed its own protocols to collect whole blood in K2EDTA tubes. Collaborator samples were shipped for TCRbeta analysis as frozen whole blood, isolated PBMCs, or DNA extracted from either sample type. TCRbeta CDR3 regions were amplified from genomic DNA using the immunoSEQ Assay, a bias-controlled multiplex PCR. The paper's data handling went like this. The number of nucleated cells in each sample was estimated from the amplification of reference gene primers within the assay. To quantify the absolute abundance of each unique TCRbeta CDR3 rearrangement, sequence reads were collapsed and filtered. For each sample, productive Simpson clonality was calculated as the square root of Simpson's diversity index over productive rearrangements. TCRdb stores this immuneACCESS table with in-frame sequences only. Part of the clones is absent; in the studies checked, under half of the shortfall reflects unresolved V genes, and no reason is known for the rest. D and trimming were read from the DNA, whereas the V and J calls and clone size are those reported in that table. Here the sample has 250,000 to 300,000 clones; roughly 90% occur a single time. Clones ranked in the top ten supply over 9% of the sample.

This entry comes from a study of blood T cell repertoires in COVID-19 (dated by TCRdb to the early 2020s). Background on the whole study: Collaborator samples came from the United States, Italy and Spain and covered acute and convalescent phases of COVID-19. The prospective study material was composed of cDNA or gDNA derived from T cells, B-cell-depleted T cells, or PBMCs. Deeply sampled blood TCRbeta repertoires from subjects exposed to, actively infected with, or recovered from COVID-19 were included in the dataset. The repertoires were released in a freely available public database meant as a resource for research on the immune response to SARS-CoV-2. The samples were drawn from two sources: the first 160 participants of the ongoing ImmuneRACE study, and 1,200 or so subjects contributed by 6 global collaborators. A de-identified subject ID, COVID-19 status, age in years and sex were almost always included in the sample metadata. HLA class I and class II types, where available, came from metadata supplied by the sample provider rather than from assay-based typing. Overall results and qualifications from the work: The amount of clinical and demographic metadata varied by source and participant and was provided uncurated.

In this chain, TRBV5-1 is recombined with TRBJ1-1; 8 middle bases align to TRBD1. This sequence was found in a woman in her twenties or thirties with COVID-19, enrolled during active disease. The sequencing sample was made of peripheral blood. The DNA reads as follows: TGCGCCAGCAGCCGAGAGGGTATCAGGGGGCAGGGCACTGAAGCTTTCTTT. It translates to CASSREGIRGQGTEAFF.